The 14 T cell receptor beta chains reported below all come from one sample, sequenced in a study of shared clonotypes between healthy human individuals. Terminally differentiated effector memory CD45RA+ cells were excluded from the naive CD8 cells, which were CD45RO-negative and positively selected for CCR7. Repertoires were generated with immunoSEQ multiplex PCR, while TCRdb's copy carries only in-frame clones and drops some. Among 500,000 to 700,000 clones, about 95% were seen once, and the ten largest hold around 0.12%. The specimen sequenced was naive CD8+ T cells sorted from blood. The receptors were gathered from a woman aged 25 to 45 in good health.

This clone occurred once. The chain uses TRBV4-2 and TRBJ2-1; 13 bases line up with TRBD2. With 2 bases clipped from V and 8 bases from J, the junction kept 9 bases outside the gene matches. The CDR3 consists of 17 residues. Germline V gives CDR1 LGHNA, CDR2 YNFKEQ. CDR3 DNA: TGTGCCAGCAGCCAATTTTTTAGGACTAGCGGGAGCCATGAGCAGTTCTTC. Protein product: CASSQFFRTSGSHEQFF.

Concerning this clone itself: The sample holds other DNA sequences that translate to the same CDR3. V is TRBV4-2 and J is TRBJ2-7; 12 bases are a match to TRBD2. Germline assignment: CDR1 LGHNA and CDR2 YNFKEQ. V was clipped by 0 bases and J by 4 bases; unmatched bases: 1. The CDR3 length is 15 residues. The CDR3 DNA sequence: TGTGCCAGCAGCCAAGAACTAGCGGGAGGTTACGAGCAGTACTTC. This sequence encodes CASSQELAGGYEQYF.

The chain links TRBV4-1 to TRBJ2-5; TRBD1 matches 9 bases. The J call may be wrong; the DNA end is better matched by TRBJ2-7. This CDR3 spans 17 amino acids. Germline CDR1 MGHRA, CDR2 YSYEKL. CDR3 DNA sequence: TGCGCCAGCAGCCAAGAAGACTGGACAGGGGTTCTCTACGAGCAGTACTTC. Translating it yields CASSQEDWTGVLYEQYF.

The chain couples TRBV5-1 to TRBJ2-7; 7 positions agree with TRBD2. V was clipped by 4 bases and J by 1 base; unmatched bases: 5. Germline V gene sequence: CDR1 SGHRS, CDR2 YFSETQ. The length of the CDR3 is 14 residues. In DNA, the CDR3 is TGCGCCAGCAGCCCCACGGGAGGATCCTACGAGCAGTACTTC. As protein: CASSPTGGSYEQYF.

This clone has a handful of counts. The chain uses TRBV2 and TRBJ2-7; TRBD2 matches 8 bases. Trimming at V came to 1 base and at J to 5 bases, leaving 7 bases not matched to a gene. Germline CDR1 and CDR2: SNHLY and FYNNEI. The CDR3 has 15 amino acids. CDR3 region: CASSEGSGMGHEQYF. The CDR3 DNA reads as TGTGCCAGCAGTGAAGGTAGCGGGATGGGGCACGAGCAGTACTTC.

V usage is TRBV7-2 and J usage is TRBJ2-2; TRBD2 aligns across 7 bases. The CDR3 covers 17 residues. Per germline, CDR1 SGHTA and CDR2 FQGNSA. Trimming cost V 1 base and J 1 base; bases outside gene matches: 6. CDR3 in DNA: TGTGCCAGCAGCTTAGATCGCCAGCGGGAGAACACCGGGGAGCTGTTTTTT. Translated, it gives CASSLDRQRENTGELFF. Based on the CDR3 plus reference TRBV7-2 and TRBJ2-2, the full variable domain is GAGVSQSPSNKVTEKGKDVELRCDPISGHTALYWYRQSLGQGLEFLIYFQGNSAPDKSGLPSDRFSAERTGGSVSTLTIQRTQQEDSAVYLCASSLDRQRENTGELFFGEGSRLTVL.

The chain links TRBV28 to TRBJ1-3, with no clear D. CDR3 length: 13 amino acids. The germline V gene has CDR1 MDHEN and CDR2 SYDVKM. The V gene lost 3 bases and the J gene lost 4 bases, with 7 bases spanning the gap. The CDR3 sequence: CASSFISGNTIYF. CDR3 nucleotide sequence: TGTGCCAGCAGTTTCATTTCGGGAAACACCATATATTTT.

The chain uses TRBV2 and TRBJ1-5; a possible D gene is TRBD1 (5 bases). The germline V and J ends were trimmed by 6 bases and 5 bases, with 14 bases remaining between them. The CDR3 is 14 residues long. Germline values: CDR1 SNHLY, CDR2 FYNNEI. The CDR3: CASRELGGDQPQHF. Written as DNA, the CDR3 is TGTGCCAGCAGGGAGTTGGGGGGGGATCAGCCCCAGCATTTT.

The J gene is TRBJ2-2, the V gene TRBV27; a weak D match, TRBD1 (6 bases). The V gene lost 5 bases and the J gene lost 5 bases, with 15 bases spanning the gap. CDR1 and CDR2 (germline): MNHEY, SMNVEV (reference sequence). This CDR3 has 15 amino acids. CDR3 nucleotides: TGTGCCAGCAGTCGCCGGGACATCTTAACCGGGGAGCTGTTTTTT. Protein product: CASSRRDILTGELFF.

The table lists this clone with a count of one. This chain links TRBV11-2 with TRBJ2-5, with D hard to call. Germline-derived CDR1 and CDR2 are SGHAT and FQNNGV. This CDR3 spans 13 amino acids. Trimming took off 0 bases at V and 5 bases at J, with 7 bases between the two ends. The CDR3 bases are TGTGCCAGCAGCTTAGAATACGGGGAGACCCAGTACTTC. It codes for CASSLEYGETQYF.

The rearrangement joins TRBV7-7 to TRBJ2-6, with D hard to call. V dropped 4 bases and J dropped 5 bases, with 21 bases sitting between them. CDR3 length equals 18 residues. The germline V gene encodes CDR1 SSHAT and CDR2 FNYEAQ (reference sequence). The CDR3 bases are TGTGCCAGCAGCTGGAGCTTAGTGCCACAAAGTCGGGCCAACGTCCTGACTTTC. The encoded protein is CASSWSLVPQSRANVLTF. The complete variable domain, with remaining parts taken from reference TRBV7-7 and TRBJ2-6, reads GAGVSQSPRYKVTKRGQDVTLRCDPISSHATLYWYQQALGQGPEFLTYFNYEAQPDKSGLPSDRFSAERPEGSISTLTIQRTEQRDSAMYRCASSWSLVPQSRANVLTFGAGSRLTVL.

The V call is TRBV7-9, the J call TRBJ2-7; 7 nucleotides match TRBD1. Germline CDR1 SEHNR, CDR2 FQNEAQ (reference sequence). The CDR3 has 14 residues. V lost 5 bases, J lost 5 bases, and 9 bases stayed unmatched. This CDR3 is CASSLTGRGDEQYF. Here the CDR3 DNA reads TGTGCCAGCAGCCTGACAGGGAGAGGTGACGAGCAGTACTTC.

This chain connects TRBV19 to TRBJ2-1; weak D call: TRBD1 (5 bases). Germline V gene data show CDR1 as LNHDA and CDR2 as SQIVND (reference sequence). This CDR3 has 16 residues. Trimming took 3 bases from V and 5 from J, leaving 17 bases between them. The CDR3 DNA reads TGTGCCAGTAGTATTTCTTGGGTGCAGGGTAACAATGAGCAGTTCTTC. Protein product: CASSISWVQGNNEQFF.

The chain links TRBV13 to TRBJ2-7, with 9 bases fitting TRBD1. The CDR3 has 15 residues. Germline lookup yields CDR1 PRHDT and CDR2 FYEKMQ (reference sequence). V gave up 1 base and J gave up 3 bases; unmatched junction bases: 4. In DNA form, the CDR3 reads TGTGCCAGCAGCTTAGCGGGACAGGGATTCTACGAGCAGTACTTC. Its translation is CASSLAGQGFYEQYF.